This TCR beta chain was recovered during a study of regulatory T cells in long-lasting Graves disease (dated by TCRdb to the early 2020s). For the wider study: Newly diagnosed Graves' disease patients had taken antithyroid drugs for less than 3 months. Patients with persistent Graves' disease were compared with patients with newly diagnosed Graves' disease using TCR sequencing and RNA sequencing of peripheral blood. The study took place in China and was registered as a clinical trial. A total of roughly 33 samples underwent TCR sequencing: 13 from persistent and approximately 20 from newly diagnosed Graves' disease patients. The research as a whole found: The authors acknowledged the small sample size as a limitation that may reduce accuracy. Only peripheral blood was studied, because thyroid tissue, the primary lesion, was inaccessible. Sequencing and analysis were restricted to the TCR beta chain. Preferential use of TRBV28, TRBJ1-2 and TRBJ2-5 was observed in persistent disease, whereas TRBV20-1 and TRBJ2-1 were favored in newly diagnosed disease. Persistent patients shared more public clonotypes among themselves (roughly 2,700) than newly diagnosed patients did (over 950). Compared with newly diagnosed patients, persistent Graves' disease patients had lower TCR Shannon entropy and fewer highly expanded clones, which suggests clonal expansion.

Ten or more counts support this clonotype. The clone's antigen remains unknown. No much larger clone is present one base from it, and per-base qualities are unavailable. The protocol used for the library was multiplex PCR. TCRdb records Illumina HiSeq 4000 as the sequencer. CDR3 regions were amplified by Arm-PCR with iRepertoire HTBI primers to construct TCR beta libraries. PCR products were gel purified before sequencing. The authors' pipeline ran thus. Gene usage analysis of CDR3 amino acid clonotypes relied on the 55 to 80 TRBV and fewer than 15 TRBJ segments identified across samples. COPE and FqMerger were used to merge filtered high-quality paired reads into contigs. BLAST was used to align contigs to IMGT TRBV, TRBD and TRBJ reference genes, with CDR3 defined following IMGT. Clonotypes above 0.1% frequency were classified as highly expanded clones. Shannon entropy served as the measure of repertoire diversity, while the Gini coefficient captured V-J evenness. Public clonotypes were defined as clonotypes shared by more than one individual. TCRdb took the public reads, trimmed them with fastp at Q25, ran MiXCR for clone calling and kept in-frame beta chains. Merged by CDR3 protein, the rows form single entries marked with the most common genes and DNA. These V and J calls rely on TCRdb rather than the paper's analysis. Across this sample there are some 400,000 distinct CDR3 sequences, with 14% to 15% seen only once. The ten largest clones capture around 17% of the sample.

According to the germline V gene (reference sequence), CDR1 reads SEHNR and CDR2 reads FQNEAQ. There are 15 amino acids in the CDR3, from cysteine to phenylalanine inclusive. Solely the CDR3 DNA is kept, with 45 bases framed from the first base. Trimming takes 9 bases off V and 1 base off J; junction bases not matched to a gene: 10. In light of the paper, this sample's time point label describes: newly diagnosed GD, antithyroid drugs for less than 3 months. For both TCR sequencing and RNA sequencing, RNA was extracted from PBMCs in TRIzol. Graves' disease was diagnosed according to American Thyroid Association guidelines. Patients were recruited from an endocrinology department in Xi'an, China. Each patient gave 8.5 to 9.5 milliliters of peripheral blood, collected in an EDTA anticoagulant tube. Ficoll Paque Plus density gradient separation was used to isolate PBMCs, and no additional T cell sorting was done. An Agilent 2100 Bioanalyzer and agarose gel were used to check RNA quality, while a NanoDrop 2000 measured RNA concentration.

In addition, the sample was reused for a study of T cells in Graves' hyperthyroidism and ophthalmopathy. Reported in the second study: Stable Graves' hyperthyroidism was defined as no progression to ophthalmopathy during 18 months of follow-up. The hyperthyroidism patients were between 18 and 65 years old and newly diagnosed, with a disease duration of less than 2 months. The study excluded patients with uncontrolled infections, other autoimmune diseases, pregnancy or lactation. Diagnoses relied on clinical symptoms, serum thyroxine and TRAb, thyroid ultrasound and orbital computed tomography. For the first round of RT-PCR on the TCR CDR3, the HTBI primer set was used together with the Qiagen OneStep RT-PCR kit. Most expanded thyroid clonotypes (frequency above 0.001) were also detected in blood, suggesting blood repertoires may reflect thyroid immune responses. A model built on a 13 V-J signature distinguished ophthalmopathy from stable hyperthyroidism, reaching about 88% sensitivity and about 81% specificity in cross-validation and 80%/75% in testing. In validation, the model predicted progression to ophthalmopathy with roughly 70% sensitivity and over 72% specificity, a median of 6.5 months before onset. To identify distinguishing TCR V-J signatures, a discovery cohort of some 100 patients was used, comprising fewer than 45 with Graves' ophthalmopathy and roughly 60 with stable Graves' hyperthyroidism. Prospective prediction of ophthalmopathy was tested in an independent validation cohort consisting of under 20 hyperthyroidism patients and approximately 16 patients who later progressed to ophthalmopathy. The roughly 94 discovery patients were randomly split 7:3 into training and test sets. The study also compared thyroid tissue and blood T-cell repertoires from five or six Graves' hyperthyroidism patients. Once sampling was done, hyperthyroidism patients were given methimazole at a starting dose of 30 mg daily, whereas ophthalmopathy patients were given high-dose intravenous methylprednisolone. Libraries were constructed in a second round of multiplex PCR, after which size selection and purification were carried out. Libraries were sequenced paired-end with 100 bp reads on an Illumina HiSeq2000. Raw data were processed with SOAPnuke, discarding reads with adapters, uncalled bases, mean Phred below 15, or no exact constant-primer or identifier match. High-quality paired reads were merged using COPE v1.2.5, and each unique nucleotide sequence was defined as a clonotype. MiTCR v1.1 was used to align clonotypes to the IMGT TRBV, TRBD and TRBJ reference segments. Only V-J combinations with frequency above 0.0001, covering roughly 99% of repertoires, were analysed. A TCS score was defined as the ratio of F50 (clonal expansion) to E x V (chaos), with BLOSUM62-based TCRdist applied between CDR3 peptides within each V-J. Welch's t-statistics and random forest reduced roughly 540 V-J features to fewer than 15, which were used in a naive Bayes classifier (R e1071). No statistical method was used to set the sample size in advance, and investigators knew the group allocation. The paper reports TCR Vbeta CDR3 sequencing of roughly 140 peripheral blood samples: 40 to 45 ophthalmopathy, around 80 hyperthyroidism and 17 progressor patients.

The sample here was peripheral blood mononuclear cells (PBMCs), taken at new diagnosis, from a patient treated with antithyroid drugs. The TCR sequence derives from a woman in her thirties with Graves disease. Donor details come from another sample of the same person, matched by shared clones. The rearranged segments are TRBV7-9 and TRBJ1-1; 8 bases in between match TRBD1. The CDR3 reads CASLWTGMKNTEAFF. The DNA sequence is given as TGTGCCAGTCTTTGGACAGGGATGAAGAACACTGAAGCTTTCTTT.